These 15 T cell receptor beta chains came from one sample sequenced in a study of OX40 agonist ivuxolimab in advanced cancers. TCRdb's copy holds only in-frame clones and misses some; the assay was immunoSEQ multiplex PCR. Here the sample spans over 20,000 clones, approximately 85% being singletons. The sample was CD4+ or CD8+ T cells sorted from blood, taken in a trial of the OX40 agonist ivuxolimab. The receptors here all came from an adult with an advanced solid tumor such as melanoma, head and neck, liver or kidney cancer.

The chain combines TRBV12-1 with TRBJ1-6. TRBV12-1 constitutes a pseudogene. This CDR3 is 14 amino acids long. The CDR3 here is CASSYPGSNSPLHF. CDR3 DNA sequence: TGTGCCAGCAGTTACCCGGGGAGTAATTCACCCCTCCACTTT.

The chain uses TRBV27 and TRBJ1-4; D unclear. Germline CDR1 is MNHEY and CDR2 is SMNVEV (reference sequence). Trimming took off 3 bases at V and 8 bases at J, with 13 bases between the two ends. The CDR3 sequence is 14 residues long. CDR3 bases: TGTGCCAGCAGTTTGTTTACCCCGGCGGAAAAACTGTTTTTT. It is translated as CASSLFTPAEKLFF.

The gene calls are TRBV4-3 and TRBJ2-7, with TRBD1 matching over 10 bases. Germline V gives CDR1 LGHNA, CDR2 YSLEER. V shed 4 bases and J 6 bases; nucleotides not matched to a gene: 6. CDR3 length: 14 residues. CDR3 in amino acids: CASSPGTGDGEQYF. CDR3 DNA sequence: TGCGCCAGCAGCCCAGGGACAGGGGACGGCGAGCAGTACTTC.

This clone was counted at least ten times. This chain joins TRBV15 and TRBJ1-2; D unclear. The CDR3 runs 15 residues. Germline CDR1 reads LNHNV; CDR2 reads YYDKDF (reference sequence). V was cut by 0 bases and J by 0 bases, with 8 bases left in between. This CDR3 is CATSREGIPNYGYTF. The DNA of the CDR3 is TGTGCCACCAGCAGAGAGGGCATACCTAACTATGGCTACACCTTC.

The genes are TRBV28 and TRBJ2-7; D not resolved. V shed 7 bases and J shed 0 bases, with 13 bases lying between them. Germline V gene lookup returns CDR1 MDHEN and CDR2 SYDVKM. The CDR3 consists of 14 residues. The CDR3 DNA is TGTGCCAGCAATCTCCGTGGGCACTCCTACGAGCAGTACTTC. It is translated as CASNLRGHSYEQYF.

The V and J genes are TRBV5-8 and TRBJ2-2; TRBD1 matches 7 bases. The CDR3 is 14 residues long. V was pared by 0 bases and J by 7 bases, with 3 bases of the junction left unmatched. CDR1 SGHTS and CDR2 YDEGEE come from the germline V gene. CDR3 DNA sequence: TGTGCCAGCAGCTTGGGACAGGGAATCGGGGAGCTGTTTTTT. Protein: CASSLGQGIGELFF. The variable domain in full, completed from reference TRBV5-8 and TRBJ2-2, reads EAGVTQSPTHLIKTRGQQATLRCSPISGHTSVYWYQQALGLGLQFLLWYDEGEERNRGNFPPRFSGRQFPNYSSELNVNALELEDSALYLCASSLGQGIGELFFGEGSRLTVL.

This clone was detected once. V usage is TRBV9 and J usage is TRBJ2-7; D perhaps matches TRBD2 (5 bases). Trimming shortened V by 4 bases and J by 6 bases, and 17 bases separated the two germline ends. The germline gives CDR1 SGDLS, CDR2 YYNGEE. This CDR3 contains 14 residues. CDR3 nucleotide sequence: TGTGCCAGCAGCACCCTAGAGGCAGAGGGCGAGCAGTACTTC. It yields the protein CASSTLEAEGEQYF.

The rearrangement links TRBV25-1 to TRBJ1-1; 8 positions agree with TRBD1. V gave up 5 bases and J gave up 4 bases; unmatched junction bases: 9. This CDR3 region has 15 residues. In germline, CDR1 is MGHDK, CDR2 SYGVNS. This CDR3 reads CASSHPTGVSTEAFF. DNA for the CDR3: TGTGCCAGCAGTCACCCGACAGGGGTGAGCACTGAAGCTTTCTTT. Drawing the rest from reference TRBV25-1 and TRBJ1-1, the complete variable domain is EADIYQTPRYLVIGTGKKITLECSQTMGHDKMYWYQQDPGMELHLIHYSYGVNSTEKGDLSSESTVSRIRTEHFPLTLESARPSHTSQYLCASSHPTGVSTEAFFGQGTRLTVV.

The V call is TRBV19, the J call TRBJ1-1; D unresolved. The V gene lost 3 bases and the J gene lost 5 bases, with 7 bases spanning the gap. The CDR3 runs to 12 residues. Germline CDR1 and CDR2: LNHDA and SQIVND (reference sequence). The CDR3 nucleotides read TGTGCCAGTAGTATTGGGAGGACTGAAGCTTTCTTT. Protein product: CASSIGRTEAFF.

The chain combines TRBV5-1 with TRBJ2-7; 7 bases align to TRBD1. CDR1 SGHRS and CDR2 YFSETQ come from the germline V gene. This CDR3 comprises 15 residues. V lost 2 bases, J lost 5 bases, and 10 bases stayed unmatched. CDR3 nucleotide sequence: TGCGCCAGCAGCTTTAGGGGGCGCTTGTCGGACGAGCAGTACTTC. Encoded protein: CASSFRGRLSDEQYF.

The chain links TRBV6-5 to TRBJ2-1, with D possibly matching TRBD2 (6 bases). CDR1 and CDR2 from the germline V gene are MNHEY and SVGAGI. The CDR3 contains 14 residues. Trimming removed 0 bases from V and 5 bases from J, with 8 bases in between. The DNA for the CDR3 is TGTGCCAGCAGTTACTCGGGGGAGGACAATGAGCAGTTCTTC. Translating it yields CASSYSGEDNEQFF.

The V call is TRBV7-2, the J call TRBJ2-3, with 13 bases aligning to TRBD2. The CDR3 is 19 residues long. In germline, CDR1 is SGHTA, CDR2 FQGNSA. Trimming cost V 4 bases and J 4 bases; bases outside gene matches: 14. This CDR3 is CASSSPPLAGGPGADTQYF. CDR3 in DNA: TGTGCCAGCAGCTCACCCCCACTAGCGGGAGGGCCGGGGGCAGATACGCAGTATTTT.

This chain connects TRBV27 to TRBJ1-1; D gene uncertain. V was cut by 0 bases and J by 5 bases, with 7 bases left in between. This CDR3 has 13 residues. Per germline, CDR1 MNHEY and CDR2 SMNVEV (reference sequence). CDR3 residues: CASSLSYWTEAFF. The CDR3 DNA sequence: TGTGCCAGCAGTTTATCATATTGGACTGAAGCTTTCTTT.

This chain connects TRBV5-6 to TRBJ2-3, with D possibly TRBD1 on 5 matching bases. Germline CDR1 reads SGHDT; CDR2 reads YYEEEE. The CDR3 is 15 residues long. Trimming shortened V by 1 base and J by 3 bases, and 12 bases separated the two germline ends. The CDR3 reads CASSLIDPGTDTQYF. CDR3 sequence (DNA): TGTGCCAGCAGCTTGATTGATCCAGGGACAGATACGCAGTATTTT.

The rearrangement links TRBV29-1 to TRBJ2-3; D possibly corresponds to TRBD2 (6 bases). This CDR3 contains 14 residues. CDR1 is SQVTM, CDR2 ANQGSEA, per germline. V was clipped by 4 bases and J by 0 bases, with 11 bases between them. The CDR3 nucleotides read TGCAGCGTTGTACCTAGCGTTAGCACAGATACGCAGTATTTT. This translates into CSVVPSVSTDTQYF.